This paragraph reports one T cell receptor (beta chain). Those who participated ranged in age from about 18 to 89 years and resided in approximately 26 US areas. Cohort assignment relied on participant-reported clinical history. The study recruited exposed participants who had met a COVID-19 case within 2 weeks before entry. The data originate from a study of blood T cell repertoires in COVID-19. In the original workflow: Amplification of reference gene primers was used by the study to estimate nucleated cell counts. The repertoire was sequenced with immunoSEQ multiplex PCR; TCRdb's copy has only in-frame clones and lacks some. V, J and clone size were drawn from that table, and D and trimming were deduced from the DNA. This table holds a few hundred thousand clones, roughly 81% found once. The germline V and J ends were trimmed by 6 bases and 5 bases, with 16 bases remaining between them. CDR3 length: 13 amino acids. CDR1 is SQVTM and CDR2 is ANQGSEA in the germline V gene.

The chain is built from TRBV29-1 and TRBJ1-1, with D tentatively TRBD1 (5 bases). The sample taken for sequencing was PBMCs or T cells enriched from blood (not recorded which). The clonotype comes from a woman aged 50 to 60 who had been exposed to COVID-19. The CDR3 region is CSVRDLRRTEAFF. The CDR3 nucleotides are TGCAGCGTCAGGGATCTGAGACGGACTGAAGCTTTCTTT. The whole variable domain, remainder taken from reference TRBV29-1 and TRBJ1-1, is SAVISQKPSRDICQRGTSLTIQCQVDSQVTMMFWYRQQPGQSLTLIATANQGSEATYESGFVIDKFPISRPNLTFSTLTVSNMSPEDSSIYLCSVRDLRRTEAFFGQGTRLTVV.